Below, 15 T cell receptor beta chains from the same sample are listed, as sequenced in a study of OX40 agonist ivuxolimab in advanced cancers. Sequencing used immunoSEQ multiplex PCR; TCRdb keeps in-frame clones, though not all of them. The repertoire consists of about 72,000 clones, with 85% to 90% occurring once and the leading ten covering less than 3%. Material: CD4+ or CD8+ T cells sorted from blood, obtained in a trial of the OX40 agonist ivuxolimab. Receptors were obtained from an adult with an advanced solid tumor such as melanoma, head and neck, liver or kidney cancer.

The V call is TRBV28, the J call TRBJ1-3, with D maybe TRBD1 (6 bases). Germline V gene sequence: CDR1 MDHEN, CDR2 SYDVKM. V shed 3 bases and J shed 7 bases, with 10 bases lying between them. This CDR3 spans 13 amino acids. CDR3 sequence: CASSFWRGNTIYF. The CDR3 bases are TGTGCCAGCAGTTTCTGGAGGGGGAACACCATATATTTT.

The chain carries TRBV6-5 and TRBJ1-6; D is unresolved. Germline V gives CDR1 MNHEY, CDR2 SVGAGI. The CDR3 is made up of 15 amino acids. Trimming took 0 bases from V and 5 from J, leaving 8 bases between them. The CDR3 bases are TGTGCCAGCAGTTACTCCGCAGTAGATAATTCACCCCTCCACTTT. Its protein product is CASSYSAVDNSPLHF.

The rearrangement joins TRBV6-1 to TRBJ1-1, with a weak D call TRBD1 (6 bases). The ends were cut back, 6 bases at V and 4 bases at J, with 12 bases in the middle. CDR3 length: 13 amino acids. From germline, CDR1 is MNHNS and CDR2 SASEGT. CDR3 sequence: CASSPRGLTEAFF. The DNA of the CDR3 is TGTGCCAGCAGCCCCAGGGGCCTCACTGAAGCTTTCTTT.

CDR3 sequence: CASSSPWDRGSYEQYF. The CDR3 nucleotides are TGTGCCAGCAGTTCCCCGTGGGACAGGGGTAGTTACGAGCAGTACTTC. The genes are TRBV28 and TRBJ2-7; TRBD1 agrees at 10 bases. The ends lost 4 bases at V and 4 bases at J; junction bases unmatched: 10. CDR1 is MDHEN, CDR2 SYDVKM, per germline. This CDR3 contains 16 residues.

The chain recombines TRBV18 with TRBJ1-5; weak D call: TRBD1 (5 bases). CDR1 KGHSH and CDR2 LQKENI come from the germline V gene. The germline V and J ends were trimmed by 6 bases and 0 bases, with 9 bases remaining between them. CDR3 length equals 14 residues. The CDR3 sequence: CASSKGRSNQPQHF. CDR3 DNA: TGTGCCAGCTCTAAGGGACGTAGCAATCAGCCCCAGCATTTT.

J is TRBJ2-3 and V is TRBV5-8, with a possible D match to TRBD1 (5 bases). V was clipped by 7 bases and J by 0 bases, with 12 bases between them. This CDR3 has 14 residues. Germline V gene sequence: CDR1 SGHTS, CDR2 YDEGEE. The chain's CDR3 is CASGQGISTDTQYF. CDR3 nucleotides: TGTGCCAGCGGGCAGGGAATAAGCACAGATACGCAGTATTTT.

DNA of the CDR3: TGTGCCAGCAGCTCCGACAGGGCTCATAATTCACCCCTCCACTTT. It specifies CASSSDRAHNSPLHF. The chain has TRBV7-9 and TRBJ1-6; 7 bases are shared with TRBD1. The ends lost 4 bases at V and 5 bases at J; junction bases unmatched: 5. The germline gives CDR1 SEHNR, CDR2 FQNEAQ (reference sequence). The CDR3 spans 15 residues.

The gene calls are TRBV11-2 and TRBJ1-6; no firm D call. The CDR3 extends over 16 amino acids. V shed 0 bases and J shed 1 base, with 7 bases lying between them. CDR1 and CDR2 from the germline V gene are SGHAT and FQNNGV. CDR3 in amino acids: CASSLEQWSYNSPLHF. The CDR3 bases are TGTGCCAGCAGCTTAGAACAGTGGTCCTATAATTCACCCCTCCACTTT. The full variable domain, rest sourced from reference TRBV11-2 and TRBJ1-6, is EAGVAQSPRYKIIEKRQSVAFWCNPISGHATLYWYQQILGQGPKLLIQFQNNGVVDDSQLPKDRFSAERLKGVDSTLKIQPAKLEDSAVYLCASSLEQWSYNSPLHFGNGTRLTVT.

This chain uses TRBV6-6 with TRBJ2-7, with a weak D call TRBD1 (6 bases). V lost 6 bases and J lost 2, with 17 bases in between. The CDR3 extends over 15 amino acids. Germline V gives CDR1 MNHNY, CDR2 SVGAGI (reference sequence). CDR3 nucleotides: TGTGCCAGCAGCCGAACGGACAGCGCGACCTACGAGCAGTACTTC. The encoded protein is CASSRTDSATYEQYF.

This chain uses TRBV11-2 with TRBJ1-1; unclear D gene. Trimming removed 2 bases from V and 1 base from J, with 11 bases in between. The CDR3 has 15 amino acids. Per germline, CDR1 SGHAT and CDR2 FQNNGV. The CDR3 reads CASSLLGITNTEAFF. The CDR3 DNA sequence: TGTGCCAGCAGCTTATTAGGTATCACGAACACTGAAGCTTTCTTT.

V gene TRBV5-4 combines with J gene TRBJ2-3, with 10 nucleotides matching TRBD2. Trimming took 0 bases from V and 0 from J; bases not matched to a gene: 4. CDR1 and CDR2 (germline): SGHNT, YYREEE (reference sequence). CDR3 size: 17 residues. CDR3 sequence reads: CASSLVLAGASTDTQYF. The DNA for the CDR3 is TGTGCCAGCAGCTTGGTGCTAGCGGGAGCCAGCACAGATACGCAGTATTTT.

This chain links TRBV11-2 with TRBJ2-4; D may be TRBD1 (6 bases). This CDR3 is 16 amino acids long. Germline V lookup: CDR1 SGHAT, CDR2 FQNNGV. V was cut by 3 bases and J by 0 bases, with 12 bases left in between. CDR3 sequence (DNA): TGTGCCAGCAGCTTCGGACAGCAACTAGCCAAAAACATTCAGTACTTC. The encoded protein is CASSFGQQLAKNIQYF.

The CDR3 region is CASSENYEQYF. The DNA for the CDR3 is TGTGCCAGTAGCGAGAACTACGAGCAGTACTTC. J is TRBJ2-7 and V is TRBV19; D remains unclear. Germline assignment: CDR1 LNHDA and CDR2 SQIVND (reference sequence). This CDR3 region has 11 residues. Deletions cut 6 bases from V and 3 bases from J, with 6 bases between.

V is TRBV7-9 and J is TRBJ2-7, with D perhaps TRBD1 or TRBD2 (5 bases each). This CDR3 is 13 amino acids long. Germline CDR1 is SEHNR and CDR2 is FQNEAQ (reference sequence). Trimming took off 1 base at V and 2 bases at J, with 6 bases between the two ends. CDR3 loop: CASSLVGAYEQYF. The CDR3 coding sequence is TGTGCCAGCAGCTTAGTGGGGGCCTACGAGCAGTACTTC.

The rearrangement uses TRBV19 and TRBJ1-5; 9 bases are shared with TRBD1. Germline values: CDR1 LNHDA, CDR2 SQIVND (reference sequence). The CDR3 runs 17 residues. Trimming at V came to 3 bases and at J to 0 bases, leaving 6 bases not matched to a gene. Here the CDR3 reads CASSIRQGVYSNQPQHF. For the CDR3, the DNA is TGTGCCAGTAGTATTCGACAGGGGGTTTATAGCAATCAGCCCCAGCATTTT.